These 5 T cell receptor beta chains were all obtained from the same sample, sequenced in a study of T cell responses to AZD1222 COVID-19 vaccine. TCRdb's table, derived via immunoSEQ multiplex PCR, lists solely in-frame clones and lacks some. This sample has 150,000 to 200,000 clones, with roughly 88% found just once. The starting material was peripheral blood, obtained 28 days after the second AZD1222 dose. Source of these receptors: an adult who received the AZD1222 COVID-19 vaccine.

The V and J genes are TRBV6-1 and TRBJ2-7, with 11 bases matching TRBD1. V shed 0 bases and J 2 bases; nucleotides not matched to a gene: 9. Germline V lookup: CDR1 MNHNS, CDR2 SASEGT. The CDR3 covers 18 residues. The CDR3 reads CASSEALWGTGGTYEQYF. In DNA form, the CDR3 reads TGTGCCAGCAGTGAAGCGTTATGGGGGACAGGGGGGACCTACGAGCAGTACTTC.

J is TRBJ1-1 and V is TRBV29-1; D unresolved. Germline CDR1 and CDR2: SQVTM and ANQGSEA. Trimming left V 2 bases short and J 0 bases short, with 4 bases between. The CDR3 runs 12 residues. The CDR3: CSVEYVNTEAFF. As DNA, the CDR3 is TGCAGCGTTGAATACGTGAACACTGAAGCTTTCTTT.

The chain has TRBV12-3 or TRBV12-4 and TRBJ2-1; D ambiguous. CDR3 size: 13 residues. V was clipped by 5 bases and J by 6 bases, with 11 bases between them. This CDR3 reads CASSELVVNEQFF. In DNA form, the CDR3 reads TGTGCCAGCAGTGAGCTCGTGGTCAATGAGCAGTTCTTC.

This sequence joins TRBV6-1 and TRBJ1-2; 10 positions match TRBD1. Unmatched junction bases numbered 12, after V lost 3 bases and J lost 8 bases. Germline CDR1 MNHNS, CDR2 SASEGT. This CDR3 is built from 16 residues. CDR3 sequence reads: CASSEIRDRGFAGYTF. For the CDR3, the DNA is TGTGCCAGCAGTGAGATCCGGGACAGGGGTTTTGCCGGCTACACCTTC.

The V gene is TRBV7-9, the J gene TRBJ2-1, with D perhaps matching TRBD2 (5 bases). Trimming left V 5 bases short and J 7 bases short, with 24 bases between. CDR1 SEHNR and CDR2 FQNEAQ come from the germline V gene (reference sequence). CDR3 size: 17 residues. The CDR3 DNA sequence: TGTGCCAGCAGCCAACTATTAAGCGAGAGGGTGGGTAATGAGCAGTTCTTC. This gives the protein CASSQLLSERVGNEQFF.